One and the same sample provided the 27 T cell receptor beta chains below, sequenced in a study of early T cells in non-severe SARS-CoV-2 infection. MiXCR was run by TCRdb on the 5' RACE reads, yielding one entry per CDR3 protein. In the table there are around 100,000 distinct CDR3 sequences, about 12% of which are singletons. The sample taken for sequencing was whole blood. The receptors stem from an adult who was a healthcare worker with PCR-confirmed SARS-CoV-2 infection or an uninfected control (not recorded which).

The rearrangement joins TRBV20-1 to TRBJ2-3, with a tentative D call TRBD2 (6 bases). CDR1 is DFQATT and CDR2 is SNEGSKA in the germline V gene (reference sequence). With 2 bases removed from V and 2 bases from J, the gap between germline ends came to 14 bases. There are 15 residues in the CDR3. The CDR3 DNA reads as TGCAGTGCTAGACTCGGGGGAGGATCCACAGATACGCAGTATTTT. Residues: CSARLGGGSTDTQYF.

This chain uses TRBV7-9 with TRBJ2-4, with D perhaps matching TRBD1 or TRBD2 (5 bases each). In germline, CDR1 is SEHNR, CDR2 FQNEAQ (reference sequence). V lost 4 bases to trimming and J lost 13 bases, with 17 bases between them. The CDR3 totals 13 residues. CDR3 sequence: CASSSPYSGRQYF. The CDR3 nucleotides are TGTGCCAGCAGCTCCCCTTATTCGGGACGCCAGTACTTC.

This sequence joins TRBV28 and TRBJ2-1, with D perhaps TRBD1 or TRBD2 (6 bases each). CDR1 is MDHEN, CDR2 SYDVKM, per germline. The CDR3 consists of 15 residues. V lost 3 bases and J lost 5, with 14 bases in between. CDR3: CASSFGGGTNNEQFF. CDR3 DNA: TGTGCCAGCAGTTTTGGAGGGGGGACGAACAATGAGCAGTTCTTC.

On this clonotype itself: The junction differs from germline at one of its ends, possibly a read error. Written as DNA, the CDR3 is TGTGCCAGCAGCTTCAGGGGAAAAGAGGCCCAGTACTTC. Translated: CASSFRGKEAQYF. This chain joins TRBV7-6 and TRBJ2-5; D perhaps matches TRBD1 (6 bases). The CDR3 contains 13 residues. CDR1 is SGHVS and CDR2 is FNYEAQ in the germline V gene.

This clonotype was found many times. CDR3: CASSPGTGVDIQYF. CDR3 bases: TGCGCCAGCAGCCCCGGGACAGGGGTAGACATTCAGTACTTC. The rearrangement links TRBV4-3 to TRBJ2-4; TRBD1 agrees at 10 bases. J lost 8 bases, V lost 4 bases, and 5 bases had no gene match. Per the germline V gene, CDR1 is LGHNA and CDR2 is YSLEER. CDR3 size: 14 residues.

This clonotype was seen more than once but under ten times. V usage is TRBV2 and J usage is TRBJ2-2, with no clear D. Between the trimmed V and J ends, which lost 4 bases and 5 bases, there was a span of 5 bases. Per the germline V gene, CDR1 is SNHLY and CDR2 is FYNNEI. The CDR3 has 12 amino acids. The CDR3: CASSGRTGELFF. The CDR3, as DNA: TGTGCCAGCAGTGGCCGAACCGGGGAGCTGTTTTTT. The entire variable domain, with the rest obtained from reference TRBV2 and TRBJ2-2, is as follows: EPEVTQTPSHQVTQMGQEVILRCVPISNHLYFYWYRQILGQKVEFLVSFYNNEISEKSEIFDDQFSVERPDGSNFTLKIRSTKLEDSAMYFCASSGRTGELFFGEGSRLTVL.

The chain combines TRBV6-5 with TRBJ1-1; D is undetermined. V was trimmed by 6 bases and J by 1 base, leaving 12 bases between them. This CDR3 has 14 amino acids. The germline CDR1 and CDR2 sequences are MNHEY and SVGAGI. The CDR3 region is CASSFQLQNTEAFF. The CDR3 nucleotides are TGTGCCAGCAGCTTTCAACTACAGAACACTGAAGCTTTCTTT.

This clonotype was seen many times. The chain links TRBV20-1 to TRBJ2-1; TRBD2 matches 8 bases. Trimming cost V 1 base and J 7 bases; bases outside gene matches: 12. The germline V gene encodes CDR1 DFQATT and CDR2 SNEGSKA (reference sequence). The CDR3 has 16 residues. CDR3 nucleotide sequence: TGCAGTGCTAGAGCTTTTAGCGGGGTTCAGGATAATGAGCAGTTCTTC. Its protein product is CSARAFSGVQDNEQFF.

This clonotype has more than one count but fewer than ten. The V call is TRBV20-1, the J call TRBJ2-7; the D gene is possibly TRBD2 (5 bases). The germline V and J ends were trimmed by 6 bases and 2 bases, with 14 bases remaining between them. The germline V gene encodes CDR1 DFQATT and CDR2 SNEGSKA (reference sequence). The CDR3 sequence is 13 residues long. CDR3 in DNA: TGCAGTGCCCCTTTCGCCGGGACCTACGAGCAGTACTTC. As protein: CSAPFAGTYEQYF.

This clonotype was observed a handful of times. The V gene is TRBV11-2, the J gene TRBJ2-3; possible D gene TRBD1, 5 bases. CDR3 length: 13 amino acids. Per the germline V gene, CDR1 is SGHAT and CDR2 is FQNNGV. V was cut by 3 bases and J by 4 bases, with 8 bases left in between. Here the CDR3 DNA reads TGTGCCAGCAGCTTGACAGTCGCAGATACGCAGTATTTT. Translated, it gives CASSLTVADTQYF.

The chain couples TRBV27 to TRBJ2-1; D remains ambiguous. V shed 4 bases and J shed 6 bases, with 13 bases lying between them. Germline CDR1 is MNHEY and CDR2 is SMNVEV (reference sequence). This CDR3 region has 14 residues. The CDR3 loop reads CASSYRWTTNEQFF. In DNA, the CDR3 is TGTGCCAGCAGTTACCGCTGGACCACCAATGAGCAGTTCTTC.

The DNA for the CDR3 is TGTGCCAGCAGTTACTCAGGCCAGGGCACTGAAGCTTTCTTT. Residues: CASSYSGQGTEAFF. J is TRBJ1-1 and V is TRBV12-3 or TRBV12-4, with a possible D match to TRBD1 (5 bases). The germline V and J ends were trimmed by 4 bases and 4 bases, with 13 bases remaining between them. The CDR3 consists of 14 residues.

Only a few counts were recorded for this clonotype. The chain employs TRBV27 and TRBJ1-4; D ambiguous. Looked up from germline, CDR1 is MNHEY and CDR2 is SMNVEV (reference sequence). The CDR3 is 13 amino acids. Deletions cut 5 bases from V and 4 bases from J, with 8 bases between. In nucleotides, the CDR3 is TGTGCCAGCAGTCGAGACAATAATGAAAAACTGTTTTTT. Protein sequence: CASSRDNNEKLFF.

In its sample, this clonotype was seen many times. This chain's CDR3 is CASSKTSGRMNEQFF. The CDR3 nucleotides read TGTGCCAGCAGCAAGACTAGCGGGAGAATGAATGAGCAGTTCTTC. V gene TRBV7-8 combines with J gene TRBJ2-1, with 12 nucleotides matching TRBD2. J gave up 7 bases and V 5 bases, and 6 bases lay outside the gene matches. CDR1 is SGHVS and CDR2 is FQNEAQ in the germline V gene. The CDR3 covers 15 residues. Using reference TRBV7-8 and TRBJ2-1 for the parts outside the CDR3, the full variable domain is GAGVSQSPRYKVAKRGQDVALRCDPISGHVSLFWYQQALGQGPEFLTYFQNEAQLDKSGLPSDRFFAERPEGSVSTLKIQRTQQEDSAVYLCASSKTSGRMNEQFFGPGTRLTVL.

Comments on this clonotype: Possible read error: a much larger clone is one base away. Lacking the conserved final phenylalanine or tryptophan, this CDR3 likely reflects a read error. The V call is TRBV24-1, the J call TRBJ2-1, with D uncertain. Trimming shortened V by 4 bases and J by 5 bases, and 2 bases separated the two germline ends. The CDR3 spans 11 residues. In germline, CDR1 is KGHDR, CDR2 SFDVKD. CDR3 nucleotide sequence: TGTGCCACCAGTGACGACAATGAGCAGTTCTCC. It yields the protein CATSDDNEQFS.

The sample holds many counts of this clonotype. This chain links TRBV12-3 or TRBV12-4 with TRBJ2-1; 7 nucleotides agree with TRBD2. This CDR3 contains 14 residues. V was clipped by 7 bases and J by 8 bases; unmatched bases: 11. CDR3 DNA sequence: TGTGCCAGCAACCACCCGGCTCGGGGGGATGAGCAGTTCTTC. It is translated as CASNHPARGDEQFF.

This clonotype was seen at least ten times. This chain uses TRBV5-1 with TRBJ1-1; 8 nucleotides agree with TRBD1. Trimming at V came to 7 bases and at J to 4 bases, leaving 9 bases not matched to a gene. The CDR3 covers 14 residues. The germline V gene has CDR1 SGHRS and CDR2 YFSETQ. The CDR3 DNA follows: TGCGCCAGCCGGACCCGGGACAGGCCCACTGAAGCTTTCTTT. Translating gives CASRTRDRPTEAFF.

The chain couples TRBV29-1 to TRBJ1-1; tentative D call: TRBD1 (5 bases). The CDR3 totals 13 residues. Germline loops: CDR1 SQVTM, CDR2 ANQGSEA. V dropped 4 bases and J dropped 3 bases, with 12 bases sitting between them. Written as DNA, the CDR3 is TGCAGCGTTGCTCCCCTCAGGGACACTGAAGCTTTCTTT. Protein sequence: CSVAPLRDTEAFF. Supplemented by reference TRBV29-1 and TRBJ1-1, the full variable domain reads SAVISQKPSRDICQRGTSLTIQCQVDSQVTMMFWYRQQPGQSLTLIATANQGSEATYESGFVIDKFPISRPNLTFSTLTVSNMSPEDSSIYLCSVAPLRDTEAFFGQGTRLTVV.

Ten or more counts support this clonotype. The chain carries TRBV7-8 and TRBJ2-3; maybe TRBD2 (6 bases). This CDR3 has 15 residues. From germline, CDR1 is SGHVS and CDR2 FQNEAQ. V dropped 4 bases and J dropped 3 bases, with 14 bases sitting between them. CDR3 sequence reads: CASSSPAGPTDTQYF. CDR3 DNA sequence: TGTGCCAGCAGCTCCCCCGCGGGGCCGACAGATACGCAGTATTTT.

The chain recombines TRBV29-1 with TRBJ2-2, with 7 bases fitting TRBD1. CDR1 and CDR2 from the germline V gene are SQVTM and ANQGSEA. V was clipped by 3 bases and J by 7 bases; unmatched bases: 8. The CDR3 covers 14 residues. CDR3 sequence (DNA): TGCAGCGTTGAGGACAGGAATCGGAACGGGGAGCTGTTTTTT. Encoded protein: CSVEDRNRNGELFF.

The chain joins TRBV28 to TRBJ2-7; TRBD2 agrees at 7 bases. CDR3 length equals 15 residues. The V and J ends lost 3 bases and 4 bases, in that order; junction bases with no gene match: 9. The germline V gene encodes CDR1 MDHEN and CDR2 SYDVKM. As DNA, the CDR3 is TGTGCCAGCAGTTTGACCTCCGGACTAGTGTACGAGCAGTACTTC. It yields the protein CASSLTSGLVYEQYF.

A few counts support this clonotype. V gene TRBV6-1 combines with J gene TRBJ2-5; D uncertain. The CDR3 totals 13 residues. Germline V CDR1 and CDR2: MNHNS, SASEGT. With 5 bases removed from V and 0 bases from J, the gap between germline ends came to 7 bases. The CDR3 DNA reads as TGTGCCAGCAGTTTATCTGACCAAGAGACCCAGTACTTC. Translating it yields CASSLSDQETQYF.

This clonotype was seen repeatedly, ten times or more. This chain uses TRBV20-1 with TRBJ2-7; 13 bases are a match to TRBD2. CDR3 size: 14 residues. V trimming: 6 bases; J trimming: 7 bases; junction bases outside the gene matches: 9. The germline gives CDR1 DFQATT, CDR2 SNEGSKA (reference sequence). The CDR3 spells CSAQWTSGRREQYF. The CDR3 DNA sequence: TGCAGTGCCCAGTGGACTAGCGGGAGAAGGGAGCAGTACTTC.

There are a few counts of this clonotype. V and J are TRBV9 and TRBJ1-1; TRBD1 matches 8 bases. The CDR3 runs 14 residues. V lost 3 bases and J lost 4; bases outside the gene matches: 5. Germline assignment: CDR1 SGDLS and CDR2 YYNGEE. In nucleotides, the CDR3 is TGTGCCAGCAGCGCCCAGGGGGCGACCACTGAAGCTTTCTTT. Translated: CASSAQGATTEAFF.

This clonotype was recorded many times. V and J are TRBV11-2 and TRBJ2-5, with 10 bases fitting TRBD2. Trimming took 5 bases from V and 4 from J; bases not matched to a gene: 4. Per germline, CDR1 SGHAT and CDR2 FQNNGV. The CDR3 covers 14 residues. In DNA form, the CDR3 reads TGTGCCAGCAGCACCCGACTAGCGGGAGAGACCCAGTACTTC. Amino acids: CASSTRLAGETQYF. The full variable domain, in which reference TRBV11-2 and TRBJ2-5 provide the parts outside the CDR3, is EAGVAQSPRYKIIEKRQSVAFWCNPISGHATLYWYQQILGQGPKLLIQFQNNGVVDDSQLPKDRFSAERLKGVDSTLKIQPAKLEDSAVYLCASSTRLAGETQYFGPGTRLLVL.

This clonotype appeared a few times. CDR3 coding DNA: TGTGCCAGCAGTTTATCAAAAGGTGGTACTAGGGCCTACGAGCAGTACTTC. The encoded protein is CASSLSKGGTRAYEQYF. The chain joins TRBV27 to TRBJ2-7, with D tentatively TRBD2 (5 bases). The V and J ends lost 0 bases and 2 bases respectively, with 17 bases between them. Per germline, CDR1 MNHEY and CDR2 SMNVEV (reference sequence). The CDR3 runs 17 residues.

This clonotype was seen repeatedly, ten times or more. The gene calls are TRBV5-1 and TRBJ2-7; perhaps TRBD2 as D (6 bases). Germline V lookup: CDR1 SGHRS, CDR2 YFSETQ. The CDR3 length is 15 residues. V lost 3 bases to trimming and J lost 4 bases, with 17 bases between them. CDR3 nucleotides: TGCGCCAGCAGCTGGAGGGCGGAGGACCTATACGAGCAGTACTTC. This sequence encodes CASSWRAEDLYEQYF.